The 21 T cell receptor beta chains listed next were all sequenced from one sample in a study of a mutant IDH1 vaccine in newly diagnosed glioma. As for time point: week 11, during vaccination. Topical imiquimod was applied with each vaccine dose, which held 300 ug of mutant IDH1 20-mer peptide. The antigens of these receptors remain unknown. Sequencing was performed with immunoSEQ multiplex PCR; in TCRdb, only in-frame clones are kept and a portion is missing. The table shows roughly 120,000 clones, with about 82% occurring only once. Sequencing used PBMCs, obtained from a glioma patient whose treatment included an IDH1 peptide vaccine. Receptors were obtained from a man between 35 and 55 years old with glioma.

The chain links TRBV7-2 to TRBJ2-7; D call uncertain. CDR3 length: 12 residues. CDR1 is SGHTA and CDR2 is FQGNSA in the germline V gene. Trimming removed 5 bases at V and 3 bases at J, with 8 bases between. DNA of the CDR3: TGTGCCAGCAGCCAAAGCTTCTACGAGCAGTACTTC. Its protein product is CASSQSFYEQYF.

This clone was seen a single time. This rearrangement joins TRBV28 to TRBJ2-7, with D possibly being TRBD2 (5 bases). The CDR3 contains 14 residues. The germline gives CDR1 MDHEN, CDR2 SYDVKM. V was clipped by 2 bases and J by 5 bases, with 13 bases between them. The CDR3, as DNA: TGTGCCAGCAGTTTAACCACCTCCGGGGACGAGCAGTACTTC. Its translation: CASSLTTSGDEQYF.

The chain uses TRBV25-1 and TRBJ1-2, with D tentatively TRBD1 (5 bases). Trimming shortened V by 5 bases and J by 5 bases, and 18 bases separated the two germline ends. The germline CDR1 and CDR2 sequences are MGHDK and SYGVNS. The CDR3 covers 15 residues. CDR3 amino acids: CASSYYRSGGYGYTF. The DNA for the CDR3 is TGTGCCAGCAGTTACTACCGAAGCGGGGGGTATGGCTACACCTTC.

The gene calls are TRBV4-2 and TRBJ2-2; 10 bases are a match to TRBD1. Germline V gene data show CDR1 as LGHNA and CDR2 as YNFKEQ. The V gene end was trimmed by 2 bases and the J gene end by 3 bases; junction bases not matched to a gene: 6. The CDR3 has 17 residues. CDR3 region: CASSQRTTGGDTGELFF. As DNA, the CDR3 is TGTGCCAGCAGCCAACGCACGACAGGGGGCGACACCGGGGAGCTGTTTTTT.

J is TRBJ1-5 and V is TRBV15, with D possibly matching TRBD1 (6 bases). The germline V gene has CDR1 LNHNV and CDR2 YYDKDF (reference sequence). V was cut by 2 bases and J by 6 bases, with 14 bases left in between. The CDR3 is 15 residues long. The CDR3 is CATSRSGGGGQPQHF. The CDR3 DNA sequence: TGTGCCACCAGCAGATCGGGAGGGGGGGGTCAGCCCCAGCATTTT. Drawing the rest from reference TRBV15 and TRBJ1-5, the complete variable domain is DAMVIQNPRYQVTQFGKPVTLSCSQTLNHNVMYWYQQKSSQAPKLLFHYYDKDFNNEADTPDNFQSRRPNTSFCFLDIRSPGLGDTAMYLCATSRSGGGGQPQHFGDGTRLSIL.

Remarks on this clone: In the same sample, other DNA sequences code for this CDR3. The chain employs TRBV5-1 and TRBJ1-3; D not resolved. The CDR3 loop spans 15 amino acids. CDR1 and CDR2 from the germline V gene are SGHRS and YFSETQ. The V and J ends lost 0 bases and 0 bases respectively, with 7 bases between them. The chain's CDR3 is CASSLEALSGNTIYF. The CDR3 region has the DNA TGCGCCAGCAGCTTGGAAGCTCTCTCTGGAAACACCATATATTTT.

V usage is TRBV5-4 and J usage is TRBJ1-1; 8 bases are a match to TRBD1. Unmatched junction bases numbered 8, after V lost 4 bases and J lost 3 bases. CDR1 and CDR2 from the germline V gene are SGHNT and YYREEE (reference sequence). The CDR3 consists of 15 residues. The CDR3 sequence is CASSRETGADTEAFF. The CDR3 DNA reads TGTGCCAGCAGCCGAGAGACAGGGGCTGACACTGAAGCTTTCTTT.

The DNA of the CDR3 is TGTGCCAGCAGCTTAGCTCGGACAGGGAGTTTGGAGACCCAGTACTTC. Translation: CASSLARTGSLETQYF. This sequence joins TRBV11-2 and TRBJ2-5, with 8 bases fitting TRBD1. Germline-derived CDR1 and CDR2 are SGHAT and FQNNGV. With 1 base clipped from V and 5 bases from J, the junction kept 9 bases outside the gene matches. The CDR3 consists of 16 residues.

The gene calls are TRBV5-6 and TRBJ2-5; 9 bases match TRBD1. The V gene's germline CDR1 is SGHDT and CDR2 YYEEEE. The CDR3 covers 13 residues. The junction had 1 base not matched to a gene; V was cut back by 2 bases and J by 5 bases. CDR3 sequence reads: CASSFDRGETQYF. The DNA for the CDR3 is TGTGCCAGCAGCTTTGACAGGGGGGAGACCCAGTACTTC. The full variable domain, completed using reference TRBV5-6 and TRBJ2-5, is DAGVTQSPTHLIKTRGQQVTLRCSPKSGHDTVSWYQQALGQGPQFIFQYYEEEERQRGNFPDRFSGHQFPNYSSELNVNALLLGDSALYLCASSFDRGETQYFGPGTRLLVL.

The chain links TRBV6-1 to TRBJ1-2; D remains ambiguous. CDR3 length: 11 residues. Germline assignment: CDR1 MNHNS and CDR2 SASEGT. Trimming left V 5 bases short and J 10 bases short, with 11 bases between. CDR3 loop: CASSYAGNYTF. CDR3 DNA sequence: TGTGCCAGCAGTTACGCGGGGAACTACACCTTC.

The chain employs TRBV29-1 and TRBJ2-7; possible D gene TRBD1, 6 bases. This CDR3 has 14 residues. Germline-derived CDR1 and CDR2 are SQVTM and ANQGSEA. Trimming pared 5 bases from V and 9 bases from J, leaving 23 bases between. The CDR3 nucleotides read TGCAGCGTTCTTATCAACAGGGAACCCAAGGGGCAGTACTTC. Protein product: CSVLINREPKGQYF.

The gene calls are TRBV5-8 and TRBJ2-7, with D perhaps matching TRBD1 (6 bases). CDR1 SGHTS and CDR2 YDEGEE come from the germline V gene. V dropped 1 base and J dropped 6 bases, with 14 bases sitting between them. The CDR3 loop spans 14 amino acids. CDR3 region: CASSLLRQASEQYF. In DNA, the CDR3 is TGTGCCAGCAGCTTGCTAAGACAGGCCTCCGAGCAGTACTTC.

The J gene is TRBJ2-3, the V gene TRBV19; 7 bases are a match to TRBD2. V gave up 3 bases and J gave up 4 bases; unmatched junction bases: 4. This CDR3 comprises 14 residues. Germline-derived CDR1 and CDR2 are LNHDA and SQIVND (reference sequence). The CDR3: CASSMQRGPDTQYF. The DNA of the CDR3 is TGTGCCAGTAGTATGCAGCGGGGACCAGATACGCAGTATTTT.

The CDR3 region is CASSRRHRASSYNEQFF. CDR3 DNA sequence: TGTGCCAGCAGCCGCCGCCACAGGGCAAGCTCCTACAATGAGCAGTTCTTC. V usage is TRBV7-2 and J usage is TRBJ2-1; possibly TRBD1 for D (6 bases). The V and J ends lost 5 bases and 0 bases respectively, with 17 bases between them. Germline V gene lookup returns CDR1 SGHTA and CDR2 FQGNSA. The CDR3 is 17 amino acids.

The CDR3 is CASSRDRGPYEQYF. The CDR3 DNA reads as TGTGCCAGCAGCAGAGACAGGGGTCCCTACGAGCAGTACTTC. The chain has TRBV13 and TRBJ2-7; 8 bases match TRBD1. The trim removed 5 bases at V and 2 bases at J, leaving 5 bases unmatched. This CDR3 is 14 amino acids long. Germline V gives CDR1 PRHDT, CDR2 FYEKMQ (reference sequence).

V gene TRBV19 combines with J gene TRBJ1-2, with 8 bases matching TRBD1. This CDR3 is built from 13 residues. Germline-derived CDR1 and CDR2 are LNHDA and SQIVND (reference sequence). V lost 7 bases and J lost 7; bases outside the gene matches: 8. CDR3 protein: CASTDRGRGGYTF. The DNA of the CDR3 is TGTGCCAGTACCGACAGGGGAAGGGGTGGCTACACCTTC.

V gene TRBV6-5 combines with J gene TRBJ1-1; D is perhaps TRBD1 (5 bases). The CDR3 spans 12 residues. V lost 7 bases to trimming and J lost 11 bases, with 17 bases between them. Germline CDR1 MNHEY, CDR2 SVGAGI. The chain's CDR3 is CASMGQKERAFF. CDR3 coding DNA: TGTGCCAGCATGGGGCAAAAGGAGCGGGCTTTCTTT.

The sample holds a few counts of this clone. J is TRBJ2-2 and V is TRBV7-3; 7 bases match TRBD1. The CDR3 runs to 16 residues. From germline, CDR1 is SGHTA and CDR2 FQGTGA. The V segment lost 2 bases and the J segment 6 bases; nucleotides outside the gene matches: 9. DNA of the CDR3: TGTGCCAGCAGCTTATCTCCAGGGGGTAACTCCGGGGAGCTGTTTTTT. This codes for CASSLSPGGNSGELFF.

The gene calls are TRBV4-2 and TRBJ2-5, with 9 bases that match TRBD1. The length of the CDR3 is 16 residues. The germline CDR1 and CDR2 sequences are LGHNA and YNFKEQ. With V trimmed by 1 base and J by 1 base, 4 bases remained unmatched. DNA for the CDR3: TGTGCCAGCAGCCAAGGGGGACAGGGTTCCCAAGAGACCCAGTACTTC. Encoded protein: CASSQGGQGSQETQYF.

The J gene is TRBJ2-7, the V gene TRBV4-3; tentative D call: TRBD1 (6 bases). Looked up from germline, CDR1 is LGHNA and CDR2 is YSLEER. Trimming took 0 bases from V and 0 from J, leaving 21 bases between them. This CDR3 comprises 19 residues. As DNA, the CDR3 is TGCGCCAGCAGCCAAGATCTGTGGAGCAGGGGCTCTTACTCCTACGAGCAGTACTTC. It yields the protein CASSQDLWSRGSYSYEQYF.

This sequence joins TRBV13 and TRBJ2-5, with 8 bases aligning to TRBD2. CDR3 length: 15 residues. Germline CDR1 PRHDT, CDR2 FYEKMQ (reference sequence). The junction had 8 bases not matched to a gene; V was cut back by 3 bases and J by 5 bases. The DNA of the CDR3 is TGTGCCAGCAGCTTTAAAGCGGGAGCTCGGGAGACCCAGTACTTC. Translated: CASSFKAGARETQYF.